This passage covers 18 T cell receptor beta chains from one sample sequenced in a study of T cell responses to AZD1222 COVID-19 vaccine. TCRdb's table, derived via immunoSEQ multiplex PCR, lists solely in-frame clones and lacks some. Of approximately 130,000 clones listed, over 90% are singletons. Sequencing used peripheral blood, obtained on day 0 of AZD1222 vaccination. Receptors originate from an adult in good health.

In its sample, this clone was seen once. J is TRBJ1-1 and V is TRBV3-1 (or the pseudogene TRBV3-2); 8 bases agree with TRBD1. CDR1 LGHDT and CDR2 YNNKEL come from the germline V gene (reference sequence). V lost 6 bases, J lost 0 bases, and 3 bases stayed unmatched. The CDR3 is made up of 14 amino acids. The CDR3 region has the DNA TGTGCCAGCAGACGACAGGGGCTGAACACTGAAGCTTTCTTT. It specifies CASRRQGLNTEAFF.

This chain joins TRBV5-1 and TRBJ2-7, with D possibly being TRBD2 (5 bases). This CDR3 is 14 amino acids long. Germline-derived CDR1 and CDR2 are SGHRS and YFSETQ. V gave up 1 base and J gave up 7 bases, with 15 bases separating them. CDR3 bases: TGCGCCAGCAGCTTGTCAACACTTCGGGGTGAGCAGTACTTC. Protein product: CASSLSTLRGEQYF.

V is TRBV6-5 and J is TRBJ1-1; D gene ambiguous. Between the trimmed V and J ends, which lost 4 bases and 4 bases, there was a span of 4 bases. Germline V gene sequence: CDR1 MNHEY, CDR2 SVGAGI. This CDR3 region has 11 residues. The CDR3 loop is CASSSTTEAFF. CDR3 bases: TGTGCCAGCAGTTCTACCACTGAAGCTTTCTTT.

This chain links TRBV4-1 with TRBJ1-4; a weak D match, TRBD1 (5 bases). Deletions cut 8 bases from V and 4 bases from J, with 11 bases between. The CDR3 runs to 13 residues. Per the germline V gene, CDR1 is MGHRA and CDR2 is YSYEKL. CDR3 residues: CASLSGGNEKLFF. Here the CDR3 DNA reads TGCGCCAGCCTCAGCGGGGGTAATGAAAAACTGTTTTTT.

The gene calls are TRBV5-5 and TRBJ1-1; D possibly corresponds to TRBD1 (5 bases). This CDR3 comprises 15 residues. The germline CDR1 and CDR2 sequences are SGHKS and YYEKEE (reference sequence). Trimming left V 1 base short and J 1 base short, with 11 bases between. The CDR3 region is CASSLPRQGNTEAFF. In nucleotides, the CDR3 is TGTGCCAGCAGCTTGCCCCGCCAGGGGAACACTGAAGCTTTCTTT.

This chain joins TRBV7-8 and TRBJ1-2; D is undetermined. Germline V gene data show CDR1 as SGHVS and CDR2 as FQNEAQ. Between the trimmed V and J ends, which lost 0 bases and 0 bases, there was a span of 8 bases. CDR3 size: 15 residues. The CDR3: CASSLALGANYGYTF. CDR3 bases: TGTGCCAGCAGCTTAGCGCTTGGCGCTAACTATGGCTACACCTTC. Together with reference TRBV7-8 and TRBJ1-2, the CDR3 gives the full variable domain: GAGVSQSPRYKVAKRGQDVALRCDPISGHVSLFWYQQALGQGPEFLTYFQNEAQLDKSGLPSDRFFAERPEGSVSTLKIQRTQQEDSAVYLCASSLALGANYGYTFGSGTRLTVV.

This chain uses TRBV5-1 with TRBJ1-2, with 7 bases that match TRBD1. Trimming took 2 bases from V and 2 from J; bases not matched to a gene: 12. CDR3 length: 17 residues. The germline gives CDR1 SGHRS, CDR2 YFSETQ. The CDR3 reads CASSFTGAPLRNYGYTF. For the CDR3, the DNA is TGCGCCAGCAGCTTTACAGGGGCTCCGCTGAGAAACTATGGCTACACCTTC.

This chain connects TRBV3-1 (or the pseudogene TRBV3-2) to TRBJ1-5; TRBD1 agrees at 7 bases. Germline values: CDR1 LGHDT, CDR2 YNNKEL (reference sequence). The CDR3 sequence is 15 residues long. V gave up 1 base and J gave up 5 bases; unmatched junction bases: 5. CDR3 coding DNA: TGTGCCAGCAGCCAAGGCAGGGGGTCCTATCAGCCCCAGCATTTT. Translation: CASSQGRGSYQPQHF.

V gene TRBV11-2 combines with J gene TRBJ2-6, with D tentatively TRBD2 (5 bases). This CDR3 comprises 17 residues. CDR1 and CDR2 (germline): SGHAT, FQNNGV. V was shortened by 5 bases and J by 0 bases, with 14 bases between the two germline ends. CDR3 in amino acids: CASSPRGDYSGANVLTF. CDR3 coding DNA: TGTGCCAGCAGCCCCCGGGGAGACTACTCTGGGGCCAACGTCCTGACTTTC.

The rearrangement joins TRBV9 to TRBJ1-1; weak D call: TRBD1 (6 bases). V lost 4 bases to trimming and J lost 1 base, with 17 bases between them. This CDR3 has 16 amino acids. CDR1 and CDR2 (germline): SGDLS, YYNGEE. CDR3 residues: CASSPRGQTGNTEAFF. CDR3 in DNA: TGTGCCAGCAGCCCACGCGGACAGACAGGGAACACTGAAGCTTTCTTT.

This sequence joins TRBV6-5 and TRBJ1-1; TRBD1 matches 7 bases. The CDR3 consists of 15 residues. The V segment lost 4 bases and the J segment 4 bases; nucleotides outside the gene matches: 9. CDR1 is MNHEY and CDR2 is SVGAGI in the germline V gene. The CDR3 sequence: CASSSQGGRATEAFF. The CDR3 region has the DNA TGTGCCAGCAGTTCCCAGGGGGGGCGAGCCACTGAAGCTTTCTTT.

The gene calls are TRBV12-3 or TRBV12-4 and TRBJ1-6; the D is unclear. CDR3 length equals 13 residues. The V and J ends lost 2 bases and 7 bases respectively, with 6 bases between them. For the CDR3, the DNA is TGTGCCAGCAGTTTAACAGCCAATTCACCCCTCCACTTT. Its protein product is CASSLTANSPLHF.

CDR3 in DNA: TGTGCCAGCCGAATCGGGAGGGGACAGTGGAACACTGAAGCTTTCTTT. Protein product: CASRIGRGQWNTEAFF. This chain links TRBV6-6 with TRBJ1-1, with 7 bases that match TRBD1. The CDR3 runs 16 residues. Losses at the gene ends were 8 bases for V and 1 base for J; bases not matched to a gene: 13. CDR1 is MNHNY, CDR2 SVGAGI, per germline (reference sequence).

The chain uses TRBV7-9 and TRBJ1-6; unclear D gene. The CDR3 covers 14 residues. Deletions cut 1 base from V and 9 bases from J, with 10 bases between. The germline gives CDR1 SEHNR, CDR2 FQNEAQ (reference sequence). Here the CDR3 DNA reads TGTGCCAGCAGCTTAGACGATAAGATTTCACCCCTCCACTTT. Its translation is CASSLDDKISPLHF.

The rearrangement uses TRBV3-1 (or the pseudogene TRBV3-2) and TRBJ1-1; unclear D gene. Trimming cost V 4 bases and J 1 base, with 7 bases left between them. Looked up from germline, CDR1 is LGHDT and CDR2 is YNNKEL (reference sequence). The CDR3 runs to 13 residues. The CDR3 loop is CASSLLRNTEAFF. DNA of the CDR3: TGTGCCAGCAGCCTCCTCCGGAACACTGAAGCTTTCTTT.

This clone was observed a single time. V gene TRBV10-3 combines with J gene TRBJ1-6; maybe TRBD1 (6 bases). The V end was cut by 8 bases, the J end by 4 bases, with 9 bases between. This CDR3 contains 13 residues. Germline CDR1 is ENHRY and CDR2 is SYGVKD. The CDR3 DNA reads as TGTGCCATCGGACAGACATATAATTCACCCCTCCACTTT. Its protein is CAIGQTYNSPLHF.

The rearrangement links TRBV6-6 to TRBJ2-2; unclear D gene. Trimming pared 6 bases from V and 4 bases from J, leaving 18 bases between. Looked up from germline, CDR1 is MNHNY and CDR2 is SVGAGI (reference sequence). CDR3 size: 16 residues. The CDR3 loop is CASSPVVWASTGELFF. The CDR3 DNA follows: TGTGCCAGCAGCCCTGTCGTTTGGGCGAGCACCGGGGAGCTGTTTTTT.

This sequence joins TRBV6-5 and TRBJ1-4, with D possibly TRBD1 on 6 matching bases. The CDR3 length is 14 residues. Per the germline V gene, CDR1 is MNHEY and CDR2 is SVGAGI. Trimming left V 6 bases short and J 6 bases short, with 14 bases between. CDR3 coding DNA: TGTGCCAGCAGCCATCCAGCAGGGGATGAAAAACTGTTTTTT. Translation gives CASSHPAGDEKLFF.